Below, 18 T cell receptor beta chains from the same sample are listed, as sequenced in a study of cytotoxic CD8 clonotypes in ibrutinib-treated CLL. Repertoires were generated with immunoSEQ multiplex PCR, while TCRdb's copy carries only in-frame clones and drops some. Of 15,000 to 20,000 clones in the sample, roughly 65% were seen once. The sample consisted of PBMCs, taken before ibrutinib treatment. The receptors were gathered from a human donor with chronic lymphocytic leukemia.

V and J are TRBV11-2 and TRBJ2-1, with 11 bases identical to TRBD2. This CDR3 has 18 residues. V shed 4 bases, J shed 4 bases, and the junction held 12 bases outside the gene matches. Germline-derived CDR1 and CDR2 are SGHAT and FQNNGV. CDR3 sequence: CASSSLLAGGQGYNEQFF. CDR3 nucleotide sequence: TGTGCCAGCAGCTCCCTTTTAGCGGGGGGGCAGGGATACAATGAGCAGTTCTTC.

The chain links TRBV29-1 to TRBJ1-1; 10 bases match TRBD1. The V segment lost 7 bases and the J segment 5 bases; nucleotides outside the gene matches: 7. The CDR3 spans 13 residues. The germline V gene encodes CDR1 SQVTM and CDR2 ANQGSEA. The CDR3 loop reads CSARQGAGTEAFF. CDR3 DNA: TGCAGCGCTAGACAGGGGGCGGGAACTGAAGCTTTCTTT. Combining the CDR3 with reference TRBV29-1 and TRBJ1-1 gives the whole variable domain SAVISQKPSRDICQRGTSLTIQCQVDSQVTMMFWYRQQPGQSLTLIATANQGSEATYESGFVIDKFPISRPNLTFSTLTVSNMSPEDSSIYLCSARQGAGTEAFFGQGTRLTVV.

Written as DNA, the CDR3 is TGTGCCAGCAGCTTAGAGGGGACAGGGGCTTACACCGGGGAGCTGTTTTTT. Amino acid sequence: CASSLEGTGAYTGELFF. This sequence joins TRBV4-2 and TRBJ2-2; 10 nucleotides line up with TRBD1. The CDR3 is 17 amino acids. Germline V lookup: CDR1 LGHNA, CDR2 YNFKEQ. With 5 bases clipped from V and 3 bases from J, the junction kept 9 bases outside the gene matches.

The gene calls are TRBV19 and TRBJ1-5, with a weak D call TRBD1 (6 bases). The CDR3 spans 17 residues. V was clipped by 5 bases and J by 2 bases, with 19 bases between them. CDR1 is LNHDA and CDR2 is SQIVND in the germline V gene (reference sequence). The CDR3 here is CASSSNDRWSGNQPQHF. In nucleotides, the CDR3 is TGTGCCAGTAGTTCCAATGACAGGTGGAGTGGCAATCAGCCCCAGCATTTT.

The V call is TRBV19, the J call TRBJ1-1; 7 bases are shared with TRBD1. The CDR3 length is 13 residues. Germline-derived CDR1 and CDR2 are LNHDA and SQIVND (reference sequence). J lost 2 bases, V lost 8 bases, and 5 bases had no gene match. The CDR3 region has the DNA TGTGCCAGTTCAAGGACAGGCAACACTGAAGCTTTCTTT. It is translated as CASSRTGNTEAFF.

The rearrangement links TRBV25-1 to TRBJ1-5, with 9 bases identical to TRBD1. Germline V gene data show CDR1 as MGHDK and CDR2 as SYGVNS. V lost 6 bases to trimming and J lost 4 bases; unmatched junction nucleotides: 4. The CDR3 is 14 amino acids. In DNA form, the CDR3 reads TGTGCCAGCAGGGGACAGGGTAGAAATCAGCCCCAGCATTTT. This sequence encodes CASRGQGRNQPQHF.

V is TRBV18 and J is TRBJ2-1; 9 bases line up with TRBD1. CDR1 is KGHSH, CDR2 LQKENI, per germline. The J segment lost 7 bases and the V segment lost 3 bases, leaving 7 bases of the junction unmatched. The CDR3 spans 15 residues. This chain's CDR3 is CASSPPGTGRNEQFF. The CDR3 DNA reads as TGTGCCAGCTCACCCCCGGGGACAGGGAGGAATGAGCAGTTCTTC.

The chain couples TRBV5-1 to TRBJ2-5, with 10 bases that match TRBD1. V was pared by 4 bases and J by 5 bases, with 11 bases of the junction left unmatched. The CDR3 has 16 residues. Germline CDR1 is SGHRS and CDR2 is YFSETQ. The CDR3 coding sequence is TGCGCCAGCAGCCACGGCCGGGACAGGGGTGGGGAGACCCAGTACTTC. It translates to CASSHGRDRGGETQYF.

The V gene is TRBV5-1, the J gene TRBJ2-5, with TRBD2 matching 7 bases. The CDR3 totals 17 residues. Trimming at V came to 1 base and at J to 5 bases, leaving 14 bases not matched to a gene. The V gene's germline CDR1 is SGHRS and CDR2 YFSETQ. CDR3 sequence reads: CASSLSLAGYGGETQYF. CDR3 DNA: TGCGCCAGCAGCTTGTCGTTAGCGGGTTACGGAGGGGAGACCCAGTACTTC.

This clone showed up just a few times. The CDR3 DNA follows: TGTGCCAGCAGCAACCGGGACCCCGGTTCGGATACGCAGTATTTT. Translated: CASSNRDPGSDTQYF. V is TRBV7-9 and J is TRBJ2-3, with D perhaps TRBD1 or TRBD2 (5 bases each). Trimming removed 5 bases from V and 6 bases from J, with 18 bases in between. The CDR3 totals 15 residues. CDR1 and CDR2 (germline): SEHNR, FQNEAQ (reference sequence).

The gene calls are TRBV7-2 and TRBJ1-2; no definite D call. The V gene's germline CDR1 is SGHTA and CDR2 FQGNSA. Trimming shortened V by 7 bases and J by 4 bases, and 16 bases separated the two germline ends. The CDR3 has 14 amino acids. CDR3 in amino acids: CASTIPAHRYGYTF. The CDR3 DNA is TGTGCCAGCACCATCCCCGCACACCGCTATGGCTACACCTTC.

The chain uses TRBV11-2 and TRBJ1-1; TRBD1 matches 7 bases. The CDR3 runs 14 residues. Germline V gene data show CDR1 as SGHAT and CDR2 as FQNNGV. Trimming removed 5 bases from V and 4 bases from J; junction bases left unmatched: 7. CDR3 DNA sequence: TGTGCCAGCAGCCCCGGTCAGGGGGGCACTGAAGCTTTCTTT. It codes for CASSPGQGGTEAFF. The full variable domain, completed using reference TRBV11-2 and TRBJ1-1, is EAGVAQSPRYKIIEKRQSVAFWCNPISGHATLYWYQQILGQGPKLLIQFQNNGVVDDSQLPKDRFSAERLKGVDSTLKIQPAKLEDSAVYLCASSPGQGGTEAFFGQGTRLTVV.

The genes are TRBV5-5 and TRBJ1-5; no clear D gene. The CDR3 length is 16 residues. Germline CDR1 is SGHKS and CDR2 is YYEKEE (reference sequence). V was pared by 0 bases and J by 0 bases, with 10 bases between. The CDR3 region is CASSLEGGYSNQPQHF. For the CDR3, the DNA is TGTGCCAGCAGCTTGGAAGGCGGTTATAGCAATCAGCCCCAGCATTTT.

This clone was seen only once. The genes are TRBV5-1 and TRBJ2-2; D not resolved. Germline V lookup: CDR1 SGHRS, CDR2 YFSETQ. The V and J ends lost 1 base and 4 bases respectively, with 14 bases between them. The CDR3 totals 16 residues. The CDR3 spells CASSLTSTAFTGELFF. The CDR3 nucleotides read TGCGCCAGCAGCTTGACCTCTACAGCCTTCACCGGGGAGCTGTTTTTT.

The chain recombines TRBV6-1 with TRBJ1-5; no clear D. The V end was cut by 6 bases, the J end by 1 base, with 13 bases between. CDR1 and CDR2 from the germline V gene are MNHNS and SASEGT. This CDR3 is 15 amino acids long. CDR3 protein: CASRPLSPSNQPQHF. CDR3 DNA sequence: TGTGCCAGCAGACCCCTCTCTCCCAGCAATCAGCCCCAGCATTTT.

The chain is built from TRBV6-1 and TRBJ2-7; D may be TRBD1 (6 bases). The germline V and J ends were trimmed by 2 bases and 2 bases, with 13 bases remaining between them. Germline lookup yields CDR1 MNHNS and CDR2 SASEGT. The CDR3 contains 15 residues. CDR3 residues: CASSESGQRAYEQYF. DNA for the CDR3: TGTGCCAGCAGTGAATCGGGACAAAGAGCCTACGAGCAGTACTTC.

This clone was seen only once. The chain has TRBV9 and TRBJ2-2; TRBD2 matches 12 bases. Per the germline V gene, CDR1 is SGDLS and CDR2 is YYNGEE. The V gene end was trimmed by 0 bases and the J gene end by 7 bases; junction bases not matched to a gene: 7. The CDR3 is 17 amino acids. CDR3 sequence: CASSVATSGGPNGELFF. In DNA, the CDR3 is TGTGCCAGCAGCGTAGCTACTAGCGGGGGGCCGAACGGGGAGCTGTTTTTT.

A note on this clone: One end of the junction fails to match germline, which may point to a read error. J is TRBJ2-2 and V is TRBV7-7; D uncertain. Per germline, CDR1 SSHAT and CDR2 FNYEAQ (reference sequence). The CDR3 runs to 13 residues. The CDR3 reads CASSHSSTGELFF. The CDR3 DNA sequence: TGTGCTAGCAGCCACTCATCTACAGGGGAGCTGTTTTTT.